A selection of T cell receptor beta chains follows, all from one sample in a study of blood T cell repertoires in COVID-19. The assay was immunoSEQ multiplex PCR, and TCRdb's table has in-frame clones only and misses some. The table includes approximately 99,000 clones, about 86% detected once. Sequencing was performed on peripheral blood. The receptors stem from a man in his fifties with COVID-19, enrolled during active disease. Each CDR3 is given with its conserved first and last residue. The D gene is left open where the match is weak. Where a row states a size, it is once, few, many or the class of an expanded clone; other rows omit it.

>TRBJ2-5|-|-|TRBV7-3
TGTGCCAGCAGCTTACGGGTTGAGGAGACCCAGTACTTC
CASSLRVEETQYF
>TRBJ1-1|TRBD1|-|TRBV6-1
TGTGCCAGCATTTTACGACAGGGAAACACTGAAGCTTTCTTT
CASILRQGNTEAFF
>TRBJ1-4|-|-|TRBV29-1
TGCAGCGTTGCGGTCTTGACAGCTCGTGAAAAACTGTTTTTT
CSVAVLTAREKLFF
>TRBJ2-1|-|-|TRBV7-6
TGTGCCAGCAGCTGGAGGAGGGAGTTGGGCAATGAGCAGTTCTTC
CASSWRRELGNEQFF
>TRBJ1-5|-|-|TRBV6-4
TGTGCCAGCAGCGAAATTCAGGGGTTAGGGGGCAATCAGCCCCAGCATTTT
CASSEIQGLGGNQPQHF
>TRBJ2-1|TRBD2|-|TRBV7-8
TGTGCCAGCAGCTTAGCCGCTAGCGGGGGGGGCTACAATGAGCAGTTCTTC
CASSLAASGGGYNEQFF
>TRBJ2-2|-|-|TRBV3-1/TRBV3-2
TGTGCCAGCAGCCTTGGGTCAGGGTGGTCCGGGGAGCTGTTTTTT
CASSLGSGWSGELFF
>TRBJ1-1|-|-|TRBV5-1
TGCGCCAGCACACTGTTCGGGGATCACACTGAAGCTTTCTTT
CASTLFGDHTEAFF
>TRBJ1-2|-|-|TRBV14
TGTGCCAGCAGCCGTACGGGGGGCTATGGCTACACCTTC
CASSRTGGYGYTF
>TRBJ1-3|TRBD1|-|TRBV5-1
TGCGCCAGCAGCTTACGGGGACAGCCATCCTCTGGAAACACCATATATTTT
CASSLRGQPSSGNTIYF
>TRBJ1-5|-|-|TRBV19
TGTGCCAGTAGTATAGATCAGAATCAGCCCCAGCATTTT
CASSIDQNQPQHF
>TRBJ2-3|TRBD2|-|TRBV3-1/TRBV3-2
TGTGCCAGCAGCCGGGGCGGGGGTAGCACAGATACGCAGTATTTT
CASSRGGGSTDTQYF
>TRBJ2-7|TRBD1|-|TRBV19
TGTGCCAGTAGTGACAGGGCCTACGAGCAGTACTTC
CASSDRAYEQYF
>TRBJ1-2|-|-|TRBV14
TGTGCCAGCAGAGGGGAGGGGATCTATGGCTACACCTTC
CASRGEGIYGYTF
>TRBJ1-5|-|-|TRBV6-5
TGTGCCAGCAGTAGAACAGGGAACAATCAGCCCCAGCATTTT
CASSRTGNNQPQHF
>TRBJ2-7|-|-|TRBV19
TGTGCCACCACGCCCGACGGGGGTAGCTCCTACGAGCAGTACTTC
CATTPDGGSSYEQYF
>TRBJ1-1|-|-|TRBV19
TGTGCCAGTAGTATCGAGAGGAACACTGAAGCTTTCTTT
CASSIERNTEAFF
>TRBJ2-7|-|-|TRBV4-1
TGCGCCAGCAGCCCGGGTTGGGGGCTCGGCGAGCAGTACTTC
CASSPGWGLGEQYF
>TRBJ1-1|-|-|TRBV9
TGTGCCAGCAACCGTGAAGGGAGGGGAGGCACTGAAGCTTTCTTT
CASNREGRGGTEAFF
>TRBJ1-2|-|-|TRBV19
TGTGCCAGTAAAGTGGAGGCGGATAACTATGGCTACACCTTC
CASKVEADNYGYTF
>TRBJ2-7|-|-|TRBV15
TGTGCCACTCTAGACAGGAGTACCTACGAGCAGTACTTC
CATLDRSTYEQYF
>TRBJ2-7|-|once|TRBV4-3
TGCGCCAGCAGCCAAGGGACAGCCCCGCTGGGAGAGCAGTACTTC
CASSQGTAPLGEQYF
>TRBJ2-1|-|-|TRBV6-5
TGTGCCAGCAGTTACCGCAGACACTACAATGAGCAGTTCTTC
CASSYRRHYNEQFF
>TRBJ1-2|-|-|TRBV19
TGTGCCAGTAGTATAGATCAGCGGACTAACTATGGCTACACCTTC
CASSIDQRTNYGYTF
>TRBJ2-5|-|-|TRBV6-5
TGTGCCAGCAGTCTGAAGAGGGAGACCCAGTACTTC
CASSLKRETQYF
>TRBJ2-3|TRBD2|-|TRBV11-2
TGTGCCAGCAGCCTCGGCGGGGGGGTTTATACAGATACGCAGTATTTT
CASSLGGGVYTDTQYF
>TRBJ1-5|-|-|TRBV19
TGTGCCAGTAGCGGGATTGTTGGGAGCAATCAGCCCCAGCATTTT
CASSGIVGSNQPQHF
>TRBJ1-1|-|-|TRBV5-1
TGCGCCAGCAGCTTAGGGGACTGGAACACTGAAGCTTTCTTT
CASSLGDWNTEAFF
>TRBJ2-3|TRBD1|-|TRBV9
TGTGCCAGCAGCGAGACAGGGGGCTTTACAGATACGCAGTATTTT
CASSETGGFTDTQYF
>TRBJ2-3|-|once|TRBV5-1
TGCGCCAGCAGCTTGATAATTACAGATACGCAGTATTTT
CASSLIITDTQYF
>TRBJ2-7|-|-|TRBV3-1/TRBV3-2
TGTGCCAGCAGCCGCGGCCCGGCCTACGAGCAGTACTTC
CASSRGPAYEQYF
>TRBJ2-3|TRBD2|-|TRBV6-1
TGTGCCAGCAGTGAGGCTAGCGGGGGTTCGGATACGCAGTATTTT
CASSEASGGSDTQYF
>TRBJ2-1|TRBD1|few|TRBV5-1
TGCGCCAGCAGCAGAGGGGACAGCTACAATGAGCAGTTCTTC
CASSRGDSYNEQFF
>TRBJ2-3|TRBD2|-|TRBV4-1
TGCGCCAGCAGCCACCCCCTTCTGGCTAGCGGGGGGCAAACTAGCACAGATACGCAGTATTTT
CASSHPLLASGGQTSTDTQYF
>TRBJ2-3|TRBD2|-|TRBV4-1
TGCGCCAGCAGCCAAGAGGGACTAGTGGCAGATACGCAGTATTTT
CASSQEGLVADTQYF
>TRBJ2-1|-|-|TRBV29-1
TGCAGCGTTCTATCCTTAAATGAGCAGTTCTTC
CSVLSLNEQFF
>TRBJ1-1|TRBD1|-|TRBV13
TGTGCCAGCAGCTTCGGGACAGAGGTCACTGAAGCTTTCTTT
CASSFGTEVTEAFF
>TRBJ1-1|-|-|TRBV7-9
TGTGCCAGCAGTCCAGTGCGGGGTGAAGCTTTCTTT
CASSPVRGEAFF
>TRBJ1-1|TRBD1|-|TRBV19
TGTGCCAGTAGTCTATGGACAGGGAAAAAGGAAGCTTTCTTT
CASSLWTGKKEAFF
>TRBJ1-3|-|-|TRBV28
TGTGCCAGCAGCCTAGACAGTCTCTCTGGAAACACCATATATTTT
CASSLDSLSGNTIYF
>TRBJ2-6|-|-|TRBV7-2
TGTGCCAGCAGCTTACTTCGGGGAACTGGGGCCAACGTCCTGACTTTC
CASSLLRGTGANVLTF
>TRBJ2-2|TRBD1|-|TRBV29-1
TGCAGCGTTGAAATGGACAGGGGAACCGGGGAGCTGTTTTTT
CSVEMDRGTGELFF
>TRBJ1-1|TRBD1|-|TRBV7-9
TGTGCCAGCAGCTCGGCCGGGACAGTGAACACTGAAGCTTTCTTT
CASSSAGTVNTEAFF
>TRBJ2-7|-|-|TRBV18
TGTGCCAGCTCACCCCCCGCAAGGACAGAGGGGGAGCAGTACTTC
CASSPPARTEGEQYF
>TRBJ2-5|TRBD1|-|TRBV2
TGTGCCAGCACCGTAATGGGGGACAGGCAAGAGACCCAGTACTTC
CASTVMGDRQETQYF
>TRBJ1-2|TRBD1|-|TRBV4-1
TGCGCCAGCAGCCAAGAGGACAGGGAGGTCGGCTACACCTTC
CASSQEDREVGYTF
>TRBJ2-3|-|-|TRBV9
TGTGCCAGCAGCGTAGTTCAGGGCGGTAACACAGATACGCAGTATTTT
CASSVVQGGNTDTQYF
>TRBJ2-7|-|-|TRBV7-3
TGTGCCAGCAGCTTAGCCGGGGGCTCCTACGAGCAGTACTTC
CASSLAGGSYEQYF
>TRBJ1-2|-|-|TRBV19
TGTGCCACGAATCTGGGGCTCACTACCTATGGCTACACCTTC
CATNLGLTTYGYTF
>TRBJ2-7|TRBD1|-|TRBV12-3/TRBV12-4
TGTGCCAGCAGTCCGGGACAGTACGAGCAGTACTTC
CASSPGQYEQYF
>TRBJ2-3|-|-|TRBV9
TGTGCCAGCAGCGTAGCTGGCCGAAGCACAGATACGCAGTATTTT
CASSVAGRSTDTQYF
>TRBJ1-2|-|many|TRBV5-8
TGTGCCAGCAGCTTCACGGGGGAGATCTATGGCTACACCTTC
CASSFTGEIYGYTF
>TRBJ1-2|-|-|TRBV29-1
TGCAGCGTTGGTGGGGGCCAGGGGTATGGCTACACCTTC
CSVGGGQGYGYTF